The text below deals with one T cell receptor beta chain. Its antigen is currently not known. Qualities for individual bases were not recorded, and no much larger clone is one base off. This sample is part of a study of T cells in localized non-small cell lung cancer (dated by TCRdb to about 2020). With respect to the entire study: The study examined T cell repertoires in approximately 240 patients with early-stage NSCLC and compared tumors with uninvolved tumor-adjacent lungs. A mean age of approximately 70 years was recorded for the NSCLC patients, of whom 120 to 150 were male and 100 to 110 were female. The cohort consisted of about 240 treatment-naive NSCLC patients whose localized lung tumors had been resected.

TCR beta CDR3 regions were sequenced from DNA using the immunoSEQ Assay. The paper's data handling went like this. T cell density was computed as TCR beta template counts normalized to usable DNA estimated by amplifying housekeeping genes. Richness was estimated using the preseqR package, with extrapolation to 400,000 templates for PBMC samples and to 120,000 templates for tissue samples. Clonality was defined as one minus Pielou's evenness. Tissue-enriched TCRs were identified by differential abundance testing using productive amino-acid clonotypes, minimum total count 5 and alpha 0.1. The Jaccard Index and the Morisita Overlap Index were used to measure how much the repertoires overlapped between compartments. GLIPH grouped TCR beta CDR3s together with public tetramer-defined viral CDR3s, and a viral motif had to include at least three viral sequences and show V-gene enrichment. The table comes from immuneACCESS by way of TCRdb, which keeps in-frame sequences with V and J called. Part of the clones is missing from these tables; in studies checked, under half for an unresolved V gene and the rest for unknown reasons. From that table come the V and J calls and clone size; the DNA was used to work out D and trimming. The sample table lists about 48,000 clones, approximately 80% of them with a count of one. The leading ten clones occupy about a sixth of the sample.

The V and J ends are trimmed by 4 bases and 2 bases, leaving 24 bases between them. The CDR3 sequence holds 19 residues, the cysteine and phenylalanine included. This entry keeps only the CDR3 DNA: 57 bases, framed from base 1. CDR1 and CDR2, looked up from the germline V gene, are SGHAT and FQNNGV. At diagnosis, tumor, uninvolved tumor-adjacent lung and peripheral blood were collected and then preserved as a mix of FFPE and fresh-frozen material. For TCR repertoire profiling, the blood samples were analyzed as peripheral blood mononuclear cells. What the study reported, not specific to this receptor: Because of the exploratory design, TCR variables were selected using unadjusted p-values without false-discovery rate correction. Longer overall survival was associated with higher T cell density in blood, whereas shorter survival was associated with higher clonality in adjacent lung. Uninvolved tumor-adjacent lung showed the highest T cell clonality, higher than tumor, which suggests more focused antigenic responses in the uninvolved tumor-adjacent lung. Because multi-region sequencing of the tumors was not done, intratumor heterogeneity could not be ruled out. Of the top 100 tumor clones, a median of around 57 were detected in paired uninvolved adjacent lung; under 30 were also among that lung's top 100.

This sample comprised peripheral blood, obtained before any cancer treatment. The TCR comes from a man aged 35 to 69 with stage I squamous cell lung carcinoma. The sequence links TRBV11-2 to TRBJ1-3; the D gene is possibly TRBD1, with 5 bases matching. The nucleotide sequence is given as TGTGCCAGCAGCTATAAACGTATTTCTGGGGGAAAGGCTGGAAACACCATATATTTT. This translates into CASSYKRISGGKAGNTIYF.